This T cell receptor beta chain emerged from a study of OX40 agonist ivuxolimab in advanced cancers. Using immunoSEQ multiplex PCR, the repertoire was profiled, and TCRdb retains in-frame clones only, with some absent. Among about 80,000 clones, 84% were seen once, and the ten largest hold 20% to 25%. V lost 0 bases and J lost 6, with 12 bases in between. CDR1 and CDR2 from the germline V gene are SGHRS and YFSETQ. The CDR3 runs 15 residues. The rearrangement joins TRBV5-1 to TRBJ1-4; D possibly corresponds to TRBD1 (6 bases). The receptor was isolated from an adult with an advanced solid tumor such as melanoma, head and neck, liver or kidney cancer. The starting material was CD4+ or CD8+ T cells sorted from blood, obtained in a trial of the OX40 agonist ivuxolimab. CDR3 sequence reads: CASSLALRQDEKLFF. CDR3 sequence (DNA): TGCGCCAGCAGCTTGGCCCTAAGACAGGATGAAAAACTGTTTTTT.